This is a list of T cell receptor beta chains from one sample in a study of shared clonotypes between healthy human individuals. The assay was immunoSEQ multiplex PCR, and TCRdb's table has in-frame clones only and misses some. Among over a million clones listed, 98% were seen once. Sequencing was performed on naive CD4+ T cells sorted from blood. The origin of the receptors is a man aged 25-45 years in good health. The CDR3 runs from the conserved cysteine through the conserved F or W. The order of the fields is D gene, clone size, J gene, V gene, CDR3 DNA, CDR3 protein. The D gene is left open where the match is weak. Only part of the rows carry a size: once, few, many, or a class if the clone is expanded.

-	-	TRBJ1-1	TRBV6-5	TGTGCCAGCCGAGACAGGCGCTACACTGAAGCTTTCTTT	CASRDRRYTEAFF
-	-	TRBJ2-7	TRBV18	TGTGCCAGCTCACCACTCAGAGGGACCGAGTACGAGCAGTACTTC	CASSPLRGTEYEQYF
TRBD2	-	TRBJ2-3	TRBV18	TGTGCCAGCTCACCAACCGGGACTAGCGGGAGAACAGATACGCAGTATTTT	CASSPTGTSGRTDTQYF
-	-	TRBJ1-1	TRBV6-5	TGTGCCAGCAGTTATCGGTACGGGGGTGCCACTGAAGCTTTCTTT	CASSYRYGGATEAFF
-	once	TRBJ1-1	TRBV7-9	TGTGCCAGCAGCAGCTCTAGGACTGAAGCTTTCTTT	CASSSSRTEAFF
-	-	TRBJ2-1	TRBV7-2	TGTGCCAGCAGCTTACAGACTGGAGCTCGTTACAATGAGCAGTTCTTC	CASSLQTGARYNEQFF
TRBD2	-	TRBJ2-1	TRBV5-4	TGTGCCAGCAGCCCAGGGACTAGCTATGAGCAGTTCTTC	CASSPGTSYEQFF
TRBD1	-	TRBJ2-1	TRBV18	TGTGCCAGCTCGTTATTGATGGGACAGGGGCACAATGAGCAGTTCTTC	CASSLLMGQGHNEQFF
TRBD2	-	TRBJ2-5	TRBV5-1	TGCGCCAGCCGAGATGTTAGCGGGTTTCAAGAGACCCAGTACTTC	CASRDVSGFQETQYF
-	-	TRBJ1-1	TRBV6-5	TGTGCCAGCAGCGATGCTAAAGCTGAAGCTTTCTTT	CASSDAKAEAFF
-	-	TRBJ1-2	TRBV28	TGTGCCAGCCTCTCCCGGGGCGCAAACTATGGCTACACCTTC	CASLSRGANYGYTF
TRBD1	-	TRBJ1-2	TRBV9	TGTGCCAGCAGCTCCCGGACAGGGGGAAACTACACCTTC	CASSSRTGGNYTF
TRBD2	-	TRBJ2-3	TRBV5-6	TGTGCCAGCAGCTTTCGGACTAGCGGGAGAAAGGGCACAGATACGCAGTATTTT	CASSFRTSGRKGTDTQYF
-	once	TRBJ1-2	TRBV5-1	TGCGCCAGCAGCTTAAATGCAGGAGATTATGGCTACACCTTC	CASSLNAGDYGYTF
TRBD2	-	TRBJ2-7	TRBV6-1	TGTGCCAGCAGTGAAGCTAGCGGGACACCGTCCTACGAGCAGTACTTC	CASSEASGTPSYEQYF
-	-	TRBJ1-5	TRBV29-1	TGCAGCGTTGTTTGGGGCTCCAATCAGCCCCAGCATTTT	CSVVWGSNQPQHF
-	-	TRBJ2-7	TRBV5-1	TGCGCCAGCAGCTTGGGGCGCGACGAGCAGTACTTC	CASSLGRDEQYF
TRBD1	-	TRBJ1-1	TRBV28	TGTGCCAGCAGACTGGCCACAGGGGGCGCGAACACTGAAGCTTTCTTT	CASRLATGGANTEAFF
TRBD1	-	TRBJ2-1	TRBV7-2	TGTGCCAGCAGCCCAAGCAGGGGGCATGAGCAGTTCTTC	CASSPSRGHEQFF
-	once	TRBJ2-3	TRBV7-8	TGTGCCAGCACCTGGGGGCGGTCCACAGATACGCAGTATTTT	CASTWGRSTDTQYF
TRBD2	-	TRBJ2-1	TRBV6-1	TGTGCCAGCAGTGAAAAAGACAGACGGCAGTTTCTAGCGGGAGGGCCAAACGATGAGCAGTTCTTC	CASSEKDRRQFLAGGPNDEQFF
-	-	TRBJ2-7	TRBV28	TGTGCCAGCAGTTTAATTGGATCCCGGACCCCGTACTTC	CASSLIGSRTPYF
TRBD2	-	TRBJ2-7	TRBV6-6	TGTGCCACTACCGACCCCGCCGGGACTAGCGCTTACGAGCAGTACTTC	CATTDPAGTSAYEQYF
-	-	TRBJ2-1	TRBV19	TGTGCCAGTATGCCGCTGACGGCTGGGAGCGGCTACAATGAGCAGTTCTTC	CASMPLTAGSGYNEQFF
-	-	TRBJ2-7	TRBV19	TGTGCCAGTAGTATAGGCGATTTATACGAGCAGTACTTC	CASSIGDLYEQYF
TRBD2	-	TRBJ2-3	TRBV9	TGTGCCAGCAGCCCTTTAGCGGGAGAGTCAGATACGCAGTATTTT	CASSPLAGESDTQYF
TRBD2	-	TRBJ2-3	TRBV5-5	TGTGCCAGCAGCCGGACGCTAACTAGCGGGAGGGCAGATACGCAGTATTTT	CASSRTLTSGRADTQYF
-	-	TRBJ1-2	TRBV7-9	TGTGCCAGCAGCTTAGTGATGGGGGGCGAAGGCTATGGCTACACCTTC	CASSLVMGGEGYGYTF
-	-	TRBJ1-5	TRBV6-1	TGTGCCAGCAGTACCGATTATAGCAATCAGCCCCAGCATTTT	CASSTDYSNQPQHF
-	-	TRBJ1-1	TRBV25-1	TGTGCCAGCAGTGACCCGGGGGTAGGCGACACTGAAGCTTTCTTT	CASSDPGVGDTEAFF
-	-	TRBJ1-1	TRBV7-2	TGTGCCAGCAGCTTAGATCATGGGGTAAACACTGAAGCTTTCTTT	CASSLDHGVNTEAFF
-	-	TRBJ2-5	TRBV7-9	TGTGCCAGCAGCTTGGAACGGGGGAGCGTCCCTGGGGAAGAGACCCAGTACTTC	CASSLERGSVPGEETQYF
TRBD1	-	TRBJ1-1	TRBV15	TGTGCCACCAGCAGGACAGGGGTGAACACTGAAGCTTTCTTT	CATSRTGVNTEAFF